These 28 T cell receptor beta chains were all obtained from the same sample, sequenced in a study of T cell repertoires in cytomegalovirus infection. TCRdb fed the reads into MiXCR, producing one record per CDR3 protein. The sample includes some 920,000 distinct CDR3 sequences, approximately 31% of them seen just once. Antigen specificity for these receptors is unknown. The material sequenced was cultured CD8+ T cells from PBMCs, taken from culture after CMV antigen stimulation. These receptors were obtained from a human donor in good health (CMV status not recorded). Some clones in this sample may be carry-over from other donors' samples.

J is TRBJ2-7 and V is TRBV6-1; D perhaps matches TRBD1 (6 bases). The V gene's germline CDR1 is MNHNS and CDR2 SASEGT. The CDR3 has 15 residues. The V and J ends lost 7 bases and 2 bases respectively, with 18 bases between them. The CDR3, as DNA: TGTGCCAGCACTACATCCGACAGGACGCCCTACGAGCAGTACGTC. It is translated as CASTTSDRTPYEQYV.

This rearrangement joins TRBV24-1 to TRBJ2-1; TRBD2 is a possible D gene (6 bases). Trimming cost V 2 bases and J 3 bases, with 16 bases left between them. CDR1 is KGHDR, CDR2 SFDVKD, per germline. The CDR3 covers 17 residues. In DNA, the CDR3 is TGTGCCACCAGTGATTCGGGAAGGAGGGGATACTACAATGAGCAGTTCTTC. Amino acid sequence: CATSDSGRRGYYNEQFF.

This clonotype showed up just a few times. The chain recombines TRBV6-1 with TRBJ2-4; D is ambiguous. The CDR3 is 11 amino acids. V shed 7 bases and J shed 7 bases, with 8 bases lying between them. Per the germline V gene, CDR1 is MNHNS and CDR2 is SASEGT. DNA for the CDR3: TGTGCCAGCACACAGCCTAACATTCAGTACTTC. This codes for CASTQPNIQYF.

This clonotype was seen at least ten times. The rearrangement uses TRBV4-3 and TRBJ2-2; D remains unclear. V was pared by 0 bases and J by 3 bases, with 5 bases between. CDR1 LGHNA and CDR2 YSLEER come from the germline V gene. The CDR3 runs to 14 residues. The CDR3 is CASSQDSDTGELFF. For the CDR3, the DNA is TGCGCCAGCAGCCAAGACAGCGACACCGGGGAGCTGTTTTTT.

The gene calls are TRBV7-9 and TRBJ2-7, with D perhaps given as TRBD1 or TRBD2 (5 bases each). This CDR3 has 14 residues. Germline V CDR1 and CDR2: SEHNR, FQNEAQ (reference sequence). Trimming removed 5 bases from V and 3 bases from J, with 14 bases in between. Here the CDR3 reads CASSPRDGNYEQYF. As DNA, the CDR3 is TGTGCCAGCAGCCCCAGGGACGGGAACTACGAGCAGTACTTC.

This clonotype occurred a few times. The chain links TRBV12-3 or TRBV12-4 to TRBJ2-1; possible D gene TRBD2, 6 bases. CDR3 length: 14 amino acids. Trimming stripped 8 bases from V and 8 bases from J, with 19 bases between. The CDR3 nucleotides are TGTGCCAGCTCACCGGGACTGGGTGTGGATGAGCAGTTCTTC. Translation gives CASSPGLGVDEQFF.

The chain links TRBV6-2 or TRBV6-3 to TRBJ1-1; 7 nucleotides agree with TRBD1. The CDR3 sequence is 17 residues long. Germline values: CDR1 MNHEY, CDR2 SVGEGT. Losses at the gene ends were 0 bases for V and 2 bases for J; bases not matched to a gene: 9. In DNA, the CDR3 is TGTGCCAGCAGTTACTCACCGCCGGGACAGATAAACACTGAAGCTTTCTTT. It encodes CASSYSPPGQINTEAFF.

This clonotype was observed a handful of times. The chain is built from TRBV14 and TRBJ1-1, with D tentatively TRBD1 (5 bases). Trimming removed 1 base from V and 13 bases from J, with 19 bases in between. Germline V gene sequence: CDR1 SGHDN, CDR2 FVKESK. This CDR3 region has 14 residues. CDR3 loop: CASSQVPGHLEYFF. Written as DNA, the CDR3 is TGTGCCAGCAGCCAAGTCCCTGGACACCTGGAGTATTTCTTT.

This clonotype occurred a few times. Compared with germline, one end of the junction differs, possibly owing to a read error. V and J are TRBV7-6 and TRBJ2-3; 11 nucleotides line up with TRBD2. Germline assignment: CDR1 SGHVS and CDR2 FNYEAQ. This CDR3 is 18 amino acids long. The chain's CDR3 is CVSSLVPLTSGETDTQYF. DNA for the CDR3: TGTGTCAGCAGCTTAGTACCCCTGACTAGCGGGGAAACAGATACGCAGTATTTT. Supplemented by reference TRBV7-6 and TRBJ2-3, the full variable domain reads GAGVSQSPRYKVTKRGQDVALRCDPISGHVSLYWYRQALGQGPEFLTYFNYEAQQDKSGLPNDRFSAERPEGSISTLTIQRTEQRDSAMYRCVSSLVPLTSGETDTQYFGPGTRLTVL.

The J gene is TRBJ2-7, the V gene TRBV19, with D unresolved. The CDR3 sequence is 14 residues long. Trimming stripped 9 bases from V and 3 bases from J, with 18 bases between. The V gene's germline CDR1 is LNHDA and CDR2 SQIVND (reference sequence). As DNA, the CDR3 is TGTGCCAGCGACCCCGCATGGGTGGACTACGAGCAGTACGTC. Translated, it gives CASDPAWVDYEQYV.

This clonotype was picked up a small number of times. V gene TRBV7-9 combines with J gene TRBJ1-4, with TRBD1 matching over 10 bases. V trimming: 6 bases; J trimming: 5 bases; junction bases outside the gene matches: 6. This CDR3 region has 15 residues. Looked up from germline, CDR1 is SEHNR and CDR2 is FQNEAQ (reference sequence). CDR3: CASRYPGQGNEKLFF. Here the CDR3 DNA reads TGTGCCAGCAGATATCCGGGACAGGGGAATGAAAAACTGTTTTTT.

V gene TRBV5-6 combines with J gene TRBJ2-1; 7 bases agree with TRBD2. This CDR3 contains 14 residues. In germline, CDR1 is SGHDT, CDR2 YYEEEE. J gave up 7 bases and V 7 bases, and 11 bases lay outside the gene matches. CDR3 in amino acids: CASLLGQGGNEQFF. The CDR3 region has the DNA TGTGCCAGCTTACTGGGGCAGGGAGGGAATGAGCAGTTCTTC.

This clonotype was seen a few times. J is TRBJ1-5 and V is TRBV12-3 or TRBV12-4; D uncertain. The length of the CDR3 is 14 residues. V was cut by 3 bases and J by 4 bases, with 10 bases left in between. CDR3 sequence reads: CASSFKYGNQPQHF. Written as DNA, the CDR3 is TGTGCCAGCAGTTTCAAATACGGGAATCAGCCCCAGCATTTT.

This clonotype appeared many times. The chain employs TRBV12-5 and TRBJ1-1, with TRBD1 matching over 7 bases. The V gene end was trimmed by 6 bases and the J gene end by 7 bases; junction bases not matched to a gene: 8. CDR1 and CDR2 (germline): LGHNT, FRNRAP. The CDR3 runs 13 residues. The DNA of the CDR3 is TGTGCTAGTGGGACAGGGCGTTCTAGTGAAGCTTTCTTT. Residues: CASGTGRSSEAFF.

This clonotype was seen just once. This sequence joins TRBV6-5 and TRBJ2-1; 9 positions match TRBD2. Germline V lookup: CDR1 MNHEY, CDR2 SVGAGI. The CDR3 contains 16 residues. Losses at the gene ends were 0 bases for V and 6 bases for J; bases not matched to a gene: 6. The CDR3 here is CASSYSTSGGGNEQFF. In DNA form, the CDR3 reads TGTGCCAGCAGTTACTCGACTAGCGGAGGGGGCAATGAGCAGTTCTTC.

V is TRBV19 and J is TRBJ2-5; 7 bases align to TRBD2. The V segment lost 5 bases and the J segment 5 bases; nucleotides outside the gene matches: 14. The CDR3 runs 16 residues. CDR1 is LNHDA, CDR2 SQIVND, per germline (reference sequence). The CDR3 sequence is CASSETGLITKETQYF. DNA for the CDR3: TGTGCCAGTAGTGAAACGGGACTAATAACGAAGGAGACCCAGTACTTC. Based on the CDR3 plus reference TRBV19 and TRBJ2-5, the full variable domain is DGGITQSPKYLFRKEGQNVTLSCEQNLNHDAMYWYRQDPGQGLRLIYYSQIVNDFQKGDIAEGYSVSREKKESFPLTVTSAQKNPTAFYLCASSETGLITKETQYFGPGTRLLVL.

The V call is TRBV2, the J call TRBJ1-5; D perhaps matches TRBD1 (6 bases). Trimming shortened V by 6 bases and J by 0 bases, and 18 bases separated the two germline ends. Germline loops: CDR1 SNHLY, CDR2 FYNNEI. CDR3 size: 17 residues. In DNA, the CDR3 is TGTGCCAGCAGCCCCGGGGGCAGGTTTTATAGCAATCAGCCCCAGCATTTT. Its translation is CASSPGGRFYSNQPQHF.

The chain employs TRBV5-1 and TRBJ1-5; no clear D. The germline V gene encodes CDR1 SGHRS and CDR2 YFSETQ. This CDR3 region has 15 residues. The V and J ends lost 4 bases and 4 bases respectively, with 15 bases between them. The CDR3 loop reads CASSPDGRKNQPQHF. The DNA for the CDR3 is TGCGCCAGCAGCCCCGATGGGAGGAAAAATCAGCCCCAGCATTTT.

This clonotype was observed a few times. The chain has TRBV7-9 and TRBJ2-1; a weak D match, TRBD2 (6 bases). The CDR3 is made up of 13 amino acids. Germline V CDR1 and CDR2: SEHNR, FQNEAQ (reference sequence). The ends were cut back, 4 bases at V and 9 bases at J, with 13 bases in the middle. This CDR3 is CASSSGTASEQFF. In nucleotides, the CDR3 is TGTGCCAGCAGCTCGGGGACTGCTAGTGAGCAGTTCTTC.

The rearrangement links TRBV7-6 to TRBJ2-1, with 7 bases that match TRBD1. After removal of 5 bases from V and 12 bases from J, the junction contained 13 bases not matched to a gene. Germline values: CDR1 SGHVS, CDR2 FNYEAQ. This CDR3 comprises 14 residues. CDR3 protein: CASSLGQVFSGQFF. CDR3 coding DNA: TGTGCCAGCAGCCTCGGACAGGTCTTCAGTGGGCAGTTCTTC.

This clonotype was recorded a few times. The chain carries TRBV6-4 and TRBJ1-6; no reliable D call. Germline CDR1 reads MRHNA; CDR2 reads SNTAGT. Between the trimmed V and J ends, which lost 5 bases and 7 bases, there was a span of 12 bases. The CDR3 length is 14 residues. The CDR3 nucleotides are TGTGCCAGCAGTAATGCTTGGTCGAATTCACCCCTCCACTTT. The encoded protein is CASSNAWSNSPLHF.

Only a few counts were recorded for this clonotype. V usage is TRBV15 and J usage is TRBJ1-3; D gene uncertain. The CDR3 consists of 13 residues. V lost 3 bases and J 4 bases, leaving 7 bases between the germline ends. The germline CDR1 and CDR2 sequences are LNHNV and YYDKDF (reference sequence). The DNA for the CDR3 is TGTGCCACCAGCAGCCTTAGGGGAAACACCATATATTTT. Translated, it gives CATSSLRGNTIYF.

This clonotype was counted ten times or more. J is TRBJ2-1 and V is TRBV11-3, with TRBD2 identical over 14 bases. V lost 5 bases and J lost 5; bases outside the gene matches: 5. Germline CDR1 and CDR2: SGHNT and YENEEA. This CDR3 contains 16 residues. The CDR3 nucleotides are TGTGCCAGCAGCGTCGAGGGACTAGCGGGAGACAATGAGCAGTTCTTC. Translation: CASSVEGLAGDNEQFF.

The chain employs TRBV25-1 and TRBJ1-2; 7 nucleotides match TRBD1. The CDR3 has 14 residues. Trimming cost V 8 bases and J 4 bases; bases outside gene matches: 10. Germline V gene sequence: CDR1 MGHDK, CDR2 SYGVNS. CDR3 in amino acids: CASSKSGTAYGYTF. The DNA for the CDR3 is TGTGCCAGCTCTAAGTCCGGGACAGCCTATGGCTACACCTTC.

This clonotype was counted once. The gene calls are TRBV6-2 or TRBV6-3 and TRBJ2-3; TRBD2 matches at 9 bases. The V gene's germline CDR1 is MNHEY and CDR2 SVGEGT. J gave up 2 bases and V 8 bases, and 5 bases lay outside the gene matches. This CDR3 comprises 14 residues. CDR3 loop: CASLSGGVTDTQYF. DNA for the CDR3: TGTGCCAGCCTTAGCGGGGGAGTCACAGATACGCAGTATTTT.

The chain is built from TRBV9 and TRBJ2-3, with D possibly TRBD2 on 6 matching bases. The germline V and J ends were trimmed by 4 bases and 0 bases, with 15 bases remaining between them. Looked up from germline, CDR1 is SGDLS and CDR2 is YYNGEE. The CDR3 runs to 16 residues. The CDR3: CASSTPGGSSTDTQYF. For the CDR3, the DNA is TGTGCCAGCAGCACCCCCGGGGGATCTAGCACAGATACGCAGTATTTT.

This clonotype has only a few counts. V usage is TRBV10-3 and J usage is TRBJ2-2; 9 bases line up with TRBD2. The CDR3 loop spans 16 amino acids. CDR1 and CDR2 from the germline V gene are ENHRY and SYGVKD. V dropped 2 bases and J dropped 2; count of bases not matched to a gene: 3. For the CDR3, the DNA is TGTGCCATCAGTGAGGGACTAGCGCTAAACACCGGGGAGCTGTTTTTT. Protein product: CAISEGLALNTGELFF.

V is TRBV6-6 and J is TRBJ1-1; no firm D call. This CDR3 is built from 12 residues. CDR1 and CDR2 (germline): MNHNY, SVGAGI (reference sequence). Trimming removed 6 bases at V and 8 bases at J, with 13 bases between. The CDR3 DNA reads as TGTGCCAGCAGCCCGGACCTCGCCGAAGCTTTCTTT. Protein product: CASSPDLAEAFF.